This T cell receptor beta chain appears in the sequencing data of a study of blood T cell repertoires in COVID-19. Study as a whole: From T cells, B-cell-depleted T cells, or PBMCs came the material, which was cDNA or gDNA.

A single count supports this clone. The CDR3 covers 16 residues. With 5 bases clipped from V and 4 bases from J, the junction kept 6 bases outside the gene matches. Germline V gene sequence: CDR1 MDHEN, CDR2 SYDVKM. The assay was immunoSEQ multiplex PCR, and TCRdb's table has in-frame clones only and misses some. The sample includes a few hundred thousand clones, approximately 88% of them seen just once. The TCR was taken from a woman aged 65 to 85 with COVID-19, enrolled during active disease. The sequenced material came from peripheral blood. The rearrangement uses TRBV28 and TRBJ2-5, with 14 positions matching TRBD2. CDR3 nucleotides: TGTGCCAGCAGTATGACTAGCGGGAGGGATGGAGAGACCCAGTACTTC. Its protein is CASSMTSGRDGETQYF. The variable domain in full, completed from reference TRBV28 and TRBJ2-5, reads DVKVTQSSRYLVKRTGEKVFLECVQDMDHENMFWYRQDPGLGLRLIYFSYDVKMKEKGDIPEGYSVSREKKERFSLILESASTNQTSMYLCASSMTSGRDGETQYFGPGTRLLVL.